Below are 27 T cell receptor beta chains sequenced from a single sample in a study of cytomegalovirus exposure and HLA in healthy donors. PCR amplification relied on 60 Vbeta primers (plus 13 Jbeta primers). Sequencing was performed with immunoSEQ multiplex PCR; in TCRdb, only in-frame clones are kept and a portion is missing. The top ten hold around 13% of the sample, which has 90,000 to 120,000 clones, roughly 70% seen once. The specimen was PBMCs. The origin of the receptors is a woman aged 40 to 50 in good health and CMV-seropositive.

V usage is TRBV19 and J usage is TRBJ1-2; 7 bases fit TRBD1. Germline assignment: CDR1 LNHDA and CDR2 SQIVND (reference sequence). Unmatched junction bases numbered 6, after V lost 6 bases and J lost 2 bases. The CDR3 loop spans 14 amino acids. The CDR3 loop reads CASSRDRDNYGYTF. CDR3 DNA: TGTGCCAGTAGCAGAGACAGGGACAACTATGGCTACACCTTC.

The CDR3 here is CSVVAGLWTEAFF. The CDR3 nucleotides are TGCAGCGTTGTCGCAGGGCTGTGGACTGAAGCTTTCTTT. V is TRBV29-1 and J is TRBJ1-1; tentative D call: TRBD1 (5 bases). The germline gives CDR1 SQVTM, CDR2 ANQGSEA. The CDR3 has 13 amino acids. Trimming took off 4 bases at V and 5 bases at J, with 14 bases between the two ends.

This chain joins TRBV18 and TRBJ2-7; 12 bases map to TRBD2. Per the germline V gene, CDR1 is KGHSH and CDR2 is LQKENI. The V segment lost 5 bases and the J segment 7 bases; nucleotides outside the gene matches: 9. CDR3 length: 15 residues. The CDR3 DNA reads as TGTGCCAGCTCAGCTAGCGGGGGGGCGGCGCGAGAGCAGTACTTC. Translation gives CASSASGGAAREQYF.

V is TRBV6-6 and J is TRBJ2-7; 7 nucleotides line up with TRBD2. V dropped 7 bases and J dropped 3; count of bases not matched to a gene: 6. The CDR3 totals 13 residues. Germline assignment: CDR1 MNHNY and CDR2 SVGAGI (reference sequence). CDR3 nucleotides: TGTGCCAGCACCCACTCGGGGGGCTACGAGCAGTACTTC. This encodes CASTHSGGYEQYF.

The rearrangement uses TRBV23-1 and TRBJ1-5; no clear D gene. TRBV23-1 is an open reading frame, and its role is uncertain. V was cut by 0 bases and J by 4 bases, with 10 bases left in between. This CDR3 contains 15 residues. This chain's CDR3 is CASSQSDFTNQPQHF. The DNA for the CDR3 is TGCGCCAGCAGTCAATCGGACTTTACAAATCAGCCCCAGCATTTT.

The chain uses TRBV5-6 and TRBJ1-2, with TRBD1 matching over 8 bases. The V segment lost 3 bases and the J segment 8 bases; nucleotides outside the gene matches: 6. The germline V gene has CDR1 SGHDT and CDR2 YYEEEE. The CDR3 covers 13 residues. The CDR3, as DNA: TGTGCCAGCAGCTCTCAGGGGGCGCGGGGCTACACCTTC. Its translation is CASSSQGARGYTF.

In this sample, this clone turned up a few times. Distinct nucleotide sequences in the sample also encode this CDR3. The J gene is TRBJ1-2, the V gene TRBV2; D unclear. The germline V gene has CDR1 SNHLY and CDR2 FYNNEI. V dropped 6 bases and J dropped 2 bases, with 13 bases sitting between them. The CDR3 covers 14 residues. The CDR3 DNA reads as TGTGCCAGCAGCTCGGACTCTTTCAACTATGGCTACACCTTC. Its protein product is CASSSDSFNYGYTF.

V usage is TRBV18 and J usage is TRBJ2-5; TRBD1 is a possible D gene (6 bases). The end of the DNA is better explained by TRBJ2-7, so the J call may be wrong. Germline V gives CDR1 KGHSH, CDR2 LQKENI. The CDR3 runs 15 residues. The CDR3 DNA reads as TGTGCCAGCTCACAGTCTTCCGGGACAATATACGAGCAGTACTTC. Its translation is CASSQSSGTIYEQYF.

The genes are TRBV30 and TRBJ2-5; 11 positions match TRBD2. This CDR3 has 15 amino acids. The trim removed 2 bases at V and 1 base at J, leaving 3 bases unmatched. CDR1 is GTSNPN, CDR2 SVGIG, per germline (reference sequence). CDR3 coding DNA: TGTGCCTGGAGTCTAGCGGGGGGCCCCCAAGAGACCCAGTACTTC. It translates to CAWSLAGGPQETQYF.

The chain recombines TRBV7-3 with TRBJ2-1, with TRBD1 identical over 9 bases. J lost 4 bases, V lost 3 bases, and 1 base had no gene match. There are 14 residues in the CDR3. Per germline, CDR1 SGHTA and CDR2 FQGTGA. DNA of the CDR3: TGTGCCAGCAGCTTCGGGACAGGGTACAATGAGCAGTTCTTC. This codes for CASSFGTGYNEQFF.

The gene calls are TRBV7-9 and TRBJ1-1; no firm D call. The CDR3 covers 15 residues. Trimming stripped 1 base from V and 6 bases from J, with 15 bases between. Per germline, CDR1 SEHNR and CDR2 FQNEAQ (reference sequence). For the CDR3, the DNA is TGTGCCAGCAGCTTAGGGGGTCTGAGGGCGGCTGAAGCTTTCTTT. It specifies CASSLGGLRAAEAFF.

The chain recombines TRBV6-5 with TRBJ1-6, with TRBD1 identical over 8 bases. Germline trimming cut 4 bases from V and 7 bases from J; bases unmatched to any gene: 3. The CDR3 consists of 14 residues. Germline values: CDR1 MNHEY, CDR2 SVGAGI. Written as DNA, the CDR3 is TGTGCCAGCAGTTTACAGGGGGTAAATTCACCCCTCCACTTT. Translated, it gives CASSLQGVNSPLHF.

This clone was seen only once. DNA for the CDR3: TGTGCCAGCAGCCCGCCGGGTATCACCCTCCACTTT. Its translation: CASSPPGITLHF. The chain carries TRBV27 and TRBJ1-6; D remains unclear. The CDR3 loop spans 12 amino acids. Germline CDR1 reads MNHEY; CDR2 reads SMNVEV (reference sequence). V shed 6 bases and J shed 14 bases, with 14 bases lying between them.

CDR3 sequence: CATSRDPRGLDQPQHF. CDR3 sequence (DNA): TGTGCCACCAGCAGAGACCCCAGGGGCCTGGATCAGCCCCAGCATTTT. The chain has TRBV15 and TRBJ1-5; D may be TRBD1 (6 bases). The CDR3 is made up of 16 amino acids. From germline, CDR1 is LNHNV and CDR2 YYDKDF (reference sequence). Trimming removed 0 bases from V and 5 bases from J, with 14 bases in between.

This clone was found a few times. The chain links TRBV4-3 to TRBJ2-2; 11 bases fit TRBD2. CDR1 is LGHNA, CDR2 YSLEER, per germline. Unmatched junction bases numbered 4, after V lost 0 bases and J lost 4 bases. This CDR3 has 17 amino acids. The CDR3 sequence: CASSQDRLAGTTGELFF. The CDR3 DNA reads as TGCGCCAGCAGCCAAGATCGACTAGCGGGGACCACCGGGGAGCTGTTTTTT.

This clone appeared a single time. This chain joins TRBV18 and TRBJ1-6; tentative D call: TRBD1 (5 bases). The CDR3 totals 17 residues. In germline, CDR1 is KGHSH, CDR2 LQKENI. V shed 3 bases and J shed 0 bases, with 12 bases lying between them. As DNA, the CDR3 is TGTGCCAGCTCACCCAGGGCGTTCAGCTCCTATAATTCACCCCTCCACTTT. It yields the protein CASSPRAFSSYNSPLHF.

The chain recombines TRBV6-4 with TRBJ2-3; 10 bases map to TRBD1. This CDR3 has 15 amino acids. Germline lookup yields CDR1 MRHNA and CDR2 SNTAGT. The J segment lost 2 bases and the V segment lost 5 bases, leaving 4 bases of the junction unmatched. CDR3 amino acids: CASSWTGGSTDTQYF. CDR3 bases: TGTGCCAGCAGTTGGACAGGGGGGTCCACAGATACGCAGTATTTT.

This clone was detected a few times. The rearrangement links TRBV7-8 to TRBJ2-1; TRBD2 matches 7 bases. The V and J ends lost 7 bases and 0 bases, in that order; junction bases with no gene match: 6. CDR1 is SGHVS and CDR2 is FQNEAQ in the germline V gene. The CDR3 loop spans 15 amino acids. The CDR3 loop reads CASTPGGFSYNEQFF. DNA of the CDR3: TGTGCCAGCACCCCGGGAGGTTTCTCCTACAATGAGCAGTTCTTC.

The chain links TRBV18 to TRBJ2-1, with D possibly TRBD2 on 6 matching bases. This CDR3 region has 16 residues. V was pared by 4 bases and J by 4 bases, with 17 bases between. CDR1 and CDR2 from the germline V gene are KGHSH and LQKENI. Here the CDR3 reads CASSQGASEGYNEQFF. In DNA form, the CDR3 reads TGTGCCAGCTCACAGGGTGCTAGCGAAGGTTACAATGAGCAGTTCTTC.

J is TRBJ2-7 and V is TRBV29-1; 7 bases line up with TRBD1. Per the germline V gene, CDR1 is SQVTM and CDR2 is ANQGSEA. V gave up 6 bases and J gave up 0 bases; unmatched junction bases: 5. The CDR3 is 13 amino acids. CDR3: CSVGDSSSYEQYF. The DNA of the CDR3 is TGCAGCGTCGGGGACAGCAGCTCCTACGAGCAGTACTTC.

As DNA, the CDR3 is TGTGCCAGCAGCCTCTCAGGGGGCATCACTGAAGCTTTCTTT. It yields the protein CASSLSGGITEAFF. This chain links TRBV9 with TRBJ1-1; TRBD1 matches 8 bases. The V gene's germline CDR1 is SGDLS and CDR2 YYNGEE. The CDR3 is made up of 14 amino acids. Trimming cost V 4 bases and J 4 bases; bases outside gene matches: 6. Based on the CDR3 plus reference TRBV9 and TRBJ1-1, the full variable domain is DSGVTQTPKHLITATGQRVTLRCSPRSGDLSVYWYQQSLDQGLQFLIQYYNGEERAKGNILERFSAQQFPDLHSELNLSSLELGDSALYFCASSLSGGITEAFFGQGTRLTVV.

This clone was counted once. V and J are TRBV5-1 and TRBJ2-6; D might be TRBD1 (6 bases). The V end lost 7 bases, the J end lost 1 base, and 9 bases lay between the germline ends. The CDR3 has 14 amino acids. The germline CDR1 and CDR2 sequences are SGHRS and YFSETQ. The CDR3 DNA reads as TGCGCCAGCGGTACAGGGTCTGGGGCCAACGTCCTGACTTTC. This gives the protein CASGTGSGANVLTF.

V and J are TRBV11-2 and TRBJ2-7, with 9 bases lining up with TRBD1. The junction had 9 bases not matched to a gene; V was cut back by 5 bases and J by 4 bases. This CDR3 region has 15 residues. The V gene's germline CDR1 is SGHAT and CDR2 FQNNGV. In nucleotides, the CDR3 is TGTGCCAGCAGCCCGCGGACAGGGGAGGGGTACGAGCAGTACTTC. This gives the protein CASSPRTGEGYEQYF.

This clone was observed a single time. The genes are TRBV7-8 and TRBJ2-7; 7 bases map to TRBD1. The CDR3 covers 15 residues. Germline V CDR1 and CDR2: SGHVS, FQNEAQ. The ends lost 5 bases at V and 1 base at J; junction bases unmatched: 8. CDR3 in amino acids: CASSARQGGSYEQYF. CDR3 DNA sequence: TGTGCCAGCAGCGCCCGACAGGGCGGGTCCTACGAGCAGTACTTC.

Here the CDR3 reads CASSLKVGGDQPQHF. Here the CDR3 DNA reads TGTGCCAGCAGCCTAAAGGTTGGGGGGGATCAGCCCCAGCATTTT. V is TRBV5-6 and J is TRBJ1-5; perhaps TRBD1 as D (5 bases). The V and J ends lost 4 bases and 5 bases respectively, with 16 bases between them. This CDR3 is built from 15 residues. Germline CDR1 reads SGHDT; CDR2 reads YYEEEE.

The rearrangement links TRBV4-2 to TRBJ2-1, with D possibly matching TRBD2 (6 bases). The CDR3 totals 16 residues. V was shortened by 1 base and J by 7 bases, with 17 bases between the two germline ends. Germline lookup yields CDR1 LGHNA and CDR2 YNFKEQ. In DNA, the CDR3 is TGTGCCAGCAGCCAAGTTTCTGGAGCGGGTGTGAATGAGCAGTTCTTC. It yields the protein CASSQVSGAGVNEQFF.

V usage is TRBV6-5 and J usage is TRBJ2-2, with D possibly TRBD2 on 5 matching bases. The CDR3 is made up of 15 amino acids. Trimming removed 5 bases at V and 5 bases at J, with 15 bases between. Germline V gene sequence: CDR1 MNHEY, CDR2 SVGAGI. The CDR3 region is CASSSVGVRTGELFF. The CDR3 DNA is TGTGCCAGCAGTAGCGTCGGGGTGAGGACCGGGGAGCTGTTTTTT.